The 2 T cell receptor beta chains in this list originate from one sample, sequenced in a study of blood T cell repertoires in COVID-19. Measured with immunoSEQ multiplex PCR; TCRdb has only the in-frame clones, and not every one. This sample has 150,000 to 200,000 clones, with about 87% found just once. The sequencing sample was made of peripheral blood. These receptors all come from a woman in her twenties or thirties with acute or convalescent COVID-19.

The chain couples TRBV12-5 to TRBJ2-2; D is possibly TRBD2 (6 bases). Trimming took 4 bases from V and 5 from J, leaving 8 bases between them. Germline values: CDR1 LGHNT, CDR2 FRNRAP. The CDR3 is made up of 13 amino acids. This CDR3 is CASGSGLTGELFF. Here the CDR3 DNA reads TGTGCTAGTGGTTCGGGACTTACCGGGGAGCTGTTTTTT.

The chain carries TRBV27 and TRBJ2-1, with a possible D match to TRBD1 (6 bases). Germline V gene data show CDR1 as MNHEY and CDR2 as SMNVEV (reference sequence). Between the trimmed V and J ends, which lost 7 bases and 8 bases, there was a span of 27 bases. The CDR3 is made up of 17 amino acids. The CDR3 DNA reads as TGTGCCAGCACCTTACTTTTCGGCCGGGACAACTTTTATGAGCAGTTCTTC. Its translation is CASTLLFGRDNFYEQFF.